This TCR beta chain was obtained from a study of cytomegalovirus exposure and HLA in healthy donors. On the study more broadly: Genotyping of some 390 donors showed that 65% to 90% belonged to the Caucasian-associated ancestry cluster.

Both 60 Vbeta primers and 13 Jbeta primers went into the PCR. Data came from immunoSEQ multiplex PCR; TCRdb stores just in-frame clones and leaves some out. There are around 200,000 clones in the sample; around 84% occur only once, and around 3% lies in the top ten. Germline CDR1 reads SGHNT; CDR2 reads YYREEE (reference sequence). The junction had 4 bases not matched to a gene; V was cut back by 4 bases and J by 5 bases. This CDR3 contains 16 residues. Specimen: PBMCs. This receptor was identified in a woman aged 45 to 65 in good health and CMV-seropositive. This chain uses TRBV5-4 with TRBJ2-1; TRBD2 matches at 15 bases. The CDR3 region has the DNA TGTGCCAGCAGCCCGGGACTAGCGGGGGGTAACAATGAGCAGTTCTTC. This translates into CASSPGLAGGNNEQFF.